This TCR beta chain was sequenced during a study of T-cell reconstitution after alpha-beta-depleted transplantation in children. The CDR3 consists of 13 residues. CDR1 is SGHAT, CDR2 FQNNGV, per germline. Trimming took off 5 bases at V and 4 bases at J, with 12 bases between the two ends. Study conclusions and caveats: Roughly two months post-transplant, alpha-beta T cells reportedly originated from several hundred graft clones that had expanded. Surviving thymic progenitors and recipient T cells were the source of high TCRbeta diversity at day 60 in some patients.

This clonotype was counted ten times or more. Its antigen remains unidentified. Preparing the TCRbeta library involved the use of unique molecular identifiers. TCRdb reprocessed the PCR reads via MiXCR and lists one record per CDR3 protein. The table lists nearly 200,000 distinct CDR3 sequences, roughly 6.5% of them singletons. The input for sequencing was PBMCs, taken before TCRalphabeta/CD19-depleted stem cell transplant. The source is a girl under three years old with combined immunodeficiency, due to receive a stem cell transplant. The chain carries TRBV11-2 and TRBJ2-7; tentatively, D is TRBD2 (7 bases). The CDR3: CASSIGGVYEQYF. CDR3 nucleotide sequence: TGTGCCAGCAGCATAGGGGGGGTTTACGAGCAGTACTTC.